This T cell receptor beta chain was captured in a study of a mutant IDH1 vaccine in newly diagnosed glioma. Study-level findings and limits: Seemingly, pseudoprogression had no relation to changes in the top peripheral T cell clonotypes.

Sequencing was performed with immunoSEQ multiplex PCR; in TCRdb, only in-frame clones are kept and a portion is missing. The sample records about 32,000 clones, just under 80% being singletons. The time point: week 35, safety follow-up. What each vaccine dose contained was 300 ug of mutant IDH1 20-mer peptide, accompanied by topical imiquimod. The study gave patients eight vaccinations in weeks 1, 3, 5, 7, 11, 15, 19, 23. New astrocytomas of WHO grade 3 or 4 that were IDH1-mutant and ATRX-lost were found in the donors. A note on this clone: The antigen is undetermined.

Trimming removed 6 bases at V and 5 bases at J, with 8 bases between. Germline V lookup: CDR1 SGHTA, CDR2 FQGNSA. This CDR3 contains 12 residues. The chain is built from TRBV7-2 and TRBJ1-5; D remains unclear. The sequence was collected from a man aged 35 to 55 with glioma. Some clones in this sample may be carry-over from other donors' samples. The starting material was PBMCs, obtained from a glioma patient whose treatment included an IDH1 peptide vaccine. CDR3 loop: CASSRRDQPQHF. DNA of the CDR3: TGTGCCAGCAGTCGGAGGGATCAGCCCCAGCATTTT.